The clone carrying this T cell receptor (beta chain) occurred a few times. The antigen remains unidentified. TCRdb itself ran the reads through MiXCR, one entry per CDR3 protein. The sample comprises about 69,000 distinct CDR3 sequences, about a fifth of which are singletons, and 8% to 9% rests with the top ten. The data were taken from a study of type 1 regulatory T cells. Study-level findings and limits: Type 1 regulatory T cells had a more restricted TCR repertoire than non-type 1 regulatory T cells.

The source material was cultured type 1 regulatory T (Tr1) cells, either the whole culture or a sorted fraction (not recorded which). This TCR derives from a human donor in good health.

CDR3 coding DNA: TGTGCCAGCAGTCTGGCGGAGGGTGCGCAGTTCTTC. Translation: CASSLAEGAQFF. The V gene is TRBV3-1, the J gene TRBJ2-1, with a weak D call TRBD2 (6 bases). CDR1 and CDR2 (germline): LGHDT, YNNKEL (reference sequence). There are 12 residues in the CDR3. The V and J ends lost 6 bases and 12 bases respectively, with 15 bases between them.